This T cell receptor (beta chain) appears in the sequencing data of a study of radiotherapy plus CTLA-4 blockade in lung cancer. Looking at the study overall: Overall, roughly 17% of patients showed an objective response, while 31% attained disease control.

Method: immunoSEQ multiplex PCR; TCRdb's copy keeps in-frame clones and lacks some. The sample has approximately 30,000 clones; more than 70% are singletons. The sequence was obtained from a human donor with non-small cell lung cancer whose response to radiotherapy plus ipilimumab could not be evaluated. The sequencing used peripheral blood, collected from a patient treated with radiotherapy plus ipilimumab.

The CDR3: CASSLAREGRYEQYF. CDR3 nucleotides: TGTGCCAGCAGCTTGGCGAGGGAGGGCCGCTACGAGCAGTACTTC. This chain links TRBV5-5 with TRBJ2-7; TRBD2 agrees at 7 bases. The CDR3 spans 15 residues. CDR1 and CDR2 from the germline V gene are SGHKS and YYEKEE (reference sequence). J gave up 3 bases and V 0 bases, and 6 bases lay outside the gene matches.